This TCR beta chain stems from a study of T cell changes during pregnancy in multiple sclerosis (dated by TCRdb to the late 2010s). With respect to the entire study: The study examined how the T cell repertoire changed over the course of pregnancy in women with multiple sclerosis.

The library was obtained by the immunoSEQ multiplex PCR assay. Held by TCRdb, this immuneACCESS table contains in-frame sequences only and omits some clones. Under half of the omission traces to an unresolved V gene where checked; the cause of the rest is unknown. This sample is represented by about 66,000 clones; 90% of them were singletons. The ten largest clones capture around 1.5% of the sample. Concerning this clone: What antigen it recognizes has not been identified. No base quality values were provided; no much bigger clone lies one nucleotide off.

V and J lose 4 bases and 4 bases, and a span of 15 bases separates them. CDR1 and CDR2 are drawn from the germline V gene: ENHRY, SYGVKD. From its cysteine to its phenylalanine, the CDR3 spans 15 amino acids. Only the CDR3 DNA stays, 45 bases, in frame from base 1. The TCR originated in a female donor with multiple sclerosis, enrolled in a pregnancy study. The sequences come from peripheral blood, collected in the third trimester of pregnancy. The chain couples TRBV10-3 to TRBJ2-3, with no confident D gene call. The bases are TGTGCCATCAGTGGTTCGACAATCCAGGCAGATACGCAGTATTTT. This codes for CAISGSTIQADTQYF.